These 32 T cell receptor beta chains were all obtained from the same sample, sequenced in a study of identifying expanded T cells in peripheral blood. Only in-frame clones appear in the TCRdb table, and some are missing; sequencing was by immunoSEQ multiplex PCR. The sample has 130,000 or so clones; around four fifths are singletons. Source material: blood. Receptors originate from a person between 18 and 69 years old in good health.

There are a few counts of this clone. V is TRBV10-3 and J is TRBJ1-2; the match to TRBD1 covers 8 bases. Losses at the gene ends were 6 bases for V and 7 bases for J; bases not matched to a gene: 10. This CDR3 is 14 amino acids long. CDR1 and CDR2 (germline): ENHRY, SYGVKD. CDR3 protein: CAISRQGTFLGYTF. CDR3 DNA sequence: TGTGCCATCAGCAGACAGGGGACGTTCCTTGGCTACACCTTC.

The rearrangement joins TRBV27 to TRBJ2-1, with TRBD2 matching 8 bases. CDR1 and CDR2 from the germline V gene are MNHEY and SMNVEV (reference sequence). Trimming removed 8 bases from V and 6 bases from J; junction bases left unmatched: 6. The CDR3 loop spans 13 amino acids. CDR3 DNA: TGTGCCAGCGGGACTAGTTACTTCAATGAGCAGTTCTTC. Its protein is CASGTSYFNEQFF.

This chain links TRBV5-1 with TRBJ2-3, with 7 nucleotides matching TRBD2. The CDR3 contains 16 residues. V dropped 3 bases and J dropped 0; count of bases not matched to a gene: 7. Germline V gene data show CDR1 as SGHRS and CDR2 as YFSETQ. CDR3 amino acids: CASSSLGGGSTDTQYF. In DNA, the CDR3 is TGCGCCAGCAGCTCCCTGGGGGGGGGAAGCACAGATACGCAGTATTTT. Combining the CDR3 with reference TRBV5-1 and TRBJ2-3 gives the whole variable domain KAGVTQTPRYLIKTRGQQVTLSCSPISGHRSVSWYQQTPGQGLQFLFEYFSETQRNKGNFPGRFSGRQFSNSRSEMNVSTLELGDSALYLCASSSLGGGSTDTQYFGPGTRLTVL.

The rearrangement links TRBV7-9 to TRBJ1-4, with D possibly matching TRBD1 (5 bases). The V gene's germline CDR1 is SEHNR and CDR2 FQNEAQ (reference sequence). This CDR3 contains 17 residues. V dropped 1 base and J dropped 6 bases, with 18 bases sitting between them. Here the CDR3 DNA reads TGTGCCAGCAGCTTAGGTTTAGGGGAACAAGAATATGAAAAACTGTTTTTT. As protein: CASSLGLGEQEYEKLFF.

The CDR3 DNA reads TGTGCCAGCAGCCAACGACGTTTGGGGGCCGGGACAGAGAGCTCCTACGAGCAGTACTTC. Its translation is CASSQRRLGAGTESSYEQYF. The genes are TRBV14 and TRBJ2-7, with 7 nucleotides matching TRBD1. The germline V gene encodes CDR1 SGHDN and CDR2 FVKESK. The CDR3 runs 20 residues. V was pared by 2 bases and J by 0 bases, with 19 bases of the junction left unmatched. Using reference TRBV14 and TRBJ2-7 for the parts outside the CDR3, the full variable domain is EAGVTQFPSHSVIEKGQTVTLRCDPISGHDNLYWYRRVMGKEIKFLLHFVKESKQDESGMPNNRFLAERTGGTYSTLKVQPAELEDSGVYFCASSQRRLGAGTESSYEQYFGPGTRLTVT.

The chain couples TRBV5-5 to TRBJ1-1; 11 nucleotides agree with TRBD1. Germline V gene sequence: CDR1 SGHKS, CDR2 YYEKEE (reference sequence). The CDR3 length is 17 residues. Trimming cost V 4 bases and J 3 bases; bases outside gene matches: 11. CDR3 amino acids: CASSSRDRGFEYTEAFF. In DNA form, the CDR3 reads TGTGCCAGCAGCAGCCGGGACAGGGGGTTCGAGTACACTGAAGCTTTCTTT.

This clone was seen just once. This chain uses TRBV2 with TRBJ1-1; D unresolved. The CDR3 runs to 13 residues. Trimming took 7 bases from V and 1 from J, leaving 10 bases between them. Germline CDR1 and CDR2: SNHLY and FYNNEI. DNA for the CDR3: TGTGCCAGCAATACCAGACCGAACACTGAAGCTTTCTTT. It encodes CASNTRPNTEAFF.

The chain employs TRBV2 and TRBJ2-3; 13 bases map to TRBD2. Losses at the gene ends were 7 bases for V and 4 bases for J; bases not matched to a gene: 11. The CDR3 runs to 17 residues. The V gene's germline CDR1 is SNHLY and CDR2 FYNNEI. The CDR3 loop reads CASKNPLAGGQADTQYF. In nucleotides, the CDR3 is TGTGCCAGCAAGAATCCACTAGCGGGGGGGCAGGCAGATACGCAGTATTTT.

The genes are TRBV2 and TRBJ2-1; D may match TRBD1 or TRBD2 (6 bases each). Germline V lookup: CDR1 SNHLY, CDR2 FYNNEI. The V gene lost 7 bases and the J gene lost 4 bases, with 20 bases spanning the gap. The CDR3 contains 16 residues. The CDR3 protein is CASKLPGTGAYNEQFF. The CDR3 DNA is TGTGCCAGCAAACTACCCGGGACGGGGGCTTACAATGAGCAGTTCTTC.

This chain uses TRBV7-8 with TRBJ1-1; TRBD1 is a possible D gene (5 bases). CDR3 length equals 14 residues. The germline V gene encodes CDR1 SGHVS and CDR2 FQNEAQ. Trimming removed 5 bases from V and 6 bases from J, with 16 bases in between. CDR3 nucleotides: TGTGCCAGCAGCGCTCGTGATGTAGGGGCTGAAGCTTTCTTT. It specifies CASSARDVGAEAFF.

A word on this clone: Within the sample, other DNA sequences also encode this same CDR3. This chain joins TRBV18 and TRBJ1-6; 7 bases are shared with TRBD1. The CDR3 extends over 13 amino acids. Trimming removed 6 bases from V and 8 bases from J; junction bases left unmatched: 4. Germline V gene data show CDR1 as KGHSH and CDR2 as LQKENI. CDR3 nucleotide sequence: TGTGCCAGCTCGCCAGACAGGGATTCACCCCTCCACTTT. Protein product: CASSPDRDSPLHF.

The V and J genes are TRBV9 and TRBJ2-1; D is perhaps TRBD1 (5 bases). Looked up from germline, CDR1 is SGDLS and CDR2 is YYNGEE. Trimming removed 3 bases at V and 6 bases at J, with 19 bases between. The CDR3 spans 16 residues. CDR3 bases: TGTGCCAGCAGCGGGTTTGGCAGGGCGACCACCAATGAGCAGTTCTTC. Translating it yields CASSGFGRATTNEQFF.

The CDR3 protein is CASSPGSSYEQYF. CDR3 coding DNA: TGTGCCAGCAGTCCCGGGAGCTCCTACGAGCAGTACTTC. The chain combines TRBV5-6 with TRBJ2-7; perhaps TRBD2 as D (6 bases). Germline V gene data show CDR1 as SGHDT and CDR2 as YYEEEE. The CDR3 totals 13 residues. Trimming removed 5 bases from V and 0 bases from J, with 9 bases in between.

V and J are TRBV5-1 and TRBJ2-5; D is undetermined. Trimming removed 0 bases at V and 2 bases at J, with 5 bases between. Germline-derived CDR1 and CDR2 are SGHRS and YFSETQ. The CDR3 is made up of 13 amino acids. The CDR3 here is CASSLGPQETQYF. CDR3 DNA sequence: TGCGCCAGCAGCTTGGGTCCTCAAGAGACCCAGTACTTC.

The chain uses TRBV7-2 and TRBJ2-3, with TRBD2 matching over 15 bases. CDR1 is SGHTA and CDR2 is FQGNSA in the germline V gene. The CDR3 is 17 amino acids. The trim removed 5 bases at V and 3 bases at J, leaving 6 bases unmatched. CDR3 loop: CASSRTSGGVRTDTQYF. The CDR3 DNA reads TGTGCCAGCAGCCGGACTAGCGGGGGGGTTCGGACAGATACGCAGTATTTT.

The chain links TRBV4-3 to TRBJ1-3; the D is unclear. This CDR3 contains 15 residues. The germline V gene has CDR1 LGHNA and CDR2 YSLEER. The V gene lost 1 base and the J gene lost 0 bases, with 7 bases spanning the gap. The CDR3 sequence: CASSQAWSSGNTIYF. In nucleotides, the CDR3 is TGCGCCAGCAGCCAAGCATGGAGCTCTGGAAACACCATATATTTT.

The chain has TRBV29-1 and TRBJ1-1, with D unresolved. Germline V gene data show CDR1 as SQVTM and CDR2 as ANQGSEA. The V end was cut by 7 bases, the J end by 1 base, with 13 bases between. The CDR3 is 13 residues long. Written as DNA, the CDR3 is TGCAGCGCCCGACCCCAGGAGAACACTGAAGCTTTCTTT. This codes for CSARPQENTEAFF.

The chain links TRBV6-1 to TRBJ1-1, with a tentative D call TRBD1 (6 bases). V gave up 7 bases and J gave up 5 bases, with 11 bases separating them. From germline, CDR1 is MNHNS and CDR2 SASEGT. The CDR3 consists of 12 residues. DNA for the CDR3: TGTGCCAGCAAAGGGGGAGGGACTGAAGCTTTCTTT. Protein: CASKGGGTEAFF.

This clone was seen more than once but under ten times. This rearrangement joins TRBV10-1 to TRBJ1-6; 7 bases agree with TRBD1. CDR1 is WNHNN, CDR2 SYGVQD, per germline (reference sequence). The J segment lost 7 bases and the V segment lost 10 bases, leaving 4 bases of the junction unmatched. CDR3 length equals 12 residues. The CDR3 loop reads CAILDRNSPLHF. For the CDR3, the DNA is TGCGCCATCCTGGACAGGAATTCACCCCTCCACTTT.

V and J are TRBV5-1 and TRBJ1-4; D remains ambiguous. Trimming stripped 1 base from V and 0 bases from J, with 13 bases between. Germline V gene lookup returns CDR1 SGHRS and CDR2 YFSETQ. This CDR3 contains 17 residues. The CDR3 DNA sequence: TGCGCCAGCAGCTTGCGCCCCATGGCGGCAACTAATGAAAAACTGTTTTTT. This gives the protein CASSLRPMAATNEKLFF.

The V gene is TRBV11-2, the J gene TRBJ2-7; TRBD1 or TRBD2 may be the D gene (5 bases each). This CDR3 has 13 residues. Trimming stripped 10 bases from V and 8 bases from J, with 21 bases between. Germline V gene lookup returns CDR1 SGHAT and CDR2 FQNNGV. CDR3 sequence (DNA): TGTGCCACCTCCGAATCGGGACGGCCTAAGCAGTACTTC. Residues: CATSESGRPKQYF.

The chain employs TRBV6-5 and TRBJ2-3; TRBD1 might be the D (6 bases). The V end lost 0 bases, the J end lost 4 bases, and 8 bases lay between the germline ends. CDR1 and CDR2 from the germline V gene are MNHEY and SVGAGI. CDR3 length: 14 residues. This CDR3 reads CASSYSGGADTQYF. As DNA, the CDR3 is TGTGCCAGCAGTTACTCAGGGGGAGCAGATACGCAGTATTTT.

The chain carries TRBV14 and TRBJ2-3; D possibly uses TRBD1 or TRBD2 (5 bases each). V was cut by 4 bases and J by 0 bases, with 14 bases left in between. This CDR3 spans 16 amino acids. The V gene's germline CDR1 is SGHDN and CDR2 FVKESK. CDR3 DNA sequence: TGTGCCAGCAGCCGGATCCGGGGCCTGAGCACAGATACGCAGTATTTT. Translating it yields CASSRIRGLSTDTQYF. The complete variable domain, with remaining parts taken from reference TRBV14 and TRBJ2-3, reads EAGVTQFPSHSVIEKGQTVTLRCDPISGHDNLYWYRRVMGKEIKFLLHFVKESKQDESGMPNNRFLAERTGGTYSTLKVQPAELEDSGVYFCASSRIRGLSTDTQYFGPGTRLTVL.

The rearrangement links TRBV5-6 to TRBJ2-1; no firm D call. Germline lookup yields CDR1 SGHDT and CDR2 YYEEEE. Trimming cost V 0 bases and J 14 bases, with 15 bases left between them. The CDR3 runs to 13 residues. The CDR3 DNA is TGTGCCAGCAGCTTGGACTTCGGCAGGTCGAAGTTCTTC. Protein sequence: CASSLDFGRSKFF.

The V and J genes are TRBV4-3 and TRBJ2-1; D is undetermined. The germline V gene encodes CDR1 LGHNA and CDR2 YSLEER. Trimming took 0 bases from V and 9 from J, leaving 9 bases between them. This CDR3 is 13 amino acids long. The CDR3 coding sequence is TGCGCCAGCAGCCAAGAAATAGGTTTTGAGCAGTTCTTC. It translates to CASSQEIGFEQFF.

The genes are TRBV7-9 and TRBJ1-1, with D tentatively TRBD1 (6 bases). CDR1 is SEHNR, CDR2 FQNEAQ, per germline (reference sequence). This CDR3 region has 16 residues. Trimming pared 2 bases from V and 7 bases from J, leaving 20 bases between. The CDR3 sequence: CASSLKGVRGPREAFF. In nucleotides, the CDR3 is TGTGCCAGCAGCTTAAAAGGGGTTCGGGGGCCCCGTGAAGCTTTCTTT.

The rearrangement links TRBV11-3 to TRBJ2-1; D is perhaps TRBD1 (6 bases). CDR3 length: 12 amino acids. Germline CDR1 SGHNT, CDR2 YENEEA. The V gene lost 2 bases and the J gene lost 10 bases, with 9 bases spanning the gap. The CDR3 spells CASSLQGPEQFF. CDR3 bases: TGTGCCAGCAGCTTACAGGGGCCGGAGCAGTTCTTC.

The chain recombines TRBV7-3 with TRBJ1-2; D remains unclear. The length of the CDR3 is 12 residues. V was shortened by 5 bases and J by 10 bases, with 14 bases between the two germline ends. In germline, CDR1 is SGHTA, CDR2 FQGTGA. The CDR3 is CASSPSGSDYTF. CDR3 coding DNA: TGTGCCAGCAGCCCAAGTGGAAGCGACTACACCTTC.

This sequence joins TRBV19 and TRBJ2-3; no clear D. This CDR3 is 15 amino acids long. V lost 3 bases to trimming and J lost 1 base, with 11 bases between them. Per the germline V gene, CDR1 is LNHDA and CDR2 is SQIVND (reference sequence). CDR3 DNA: TGTGCCAGTAGTATGGTAGTCCCAGGCACAGATACGCAGTATTTT. Its protein product is CASSMVVPGTDTQYF.

The chain recombines TRBV7-8 with TRBJ2-3, with 8 bases fitting TRBD1. This CDR3 is 15 amino acids long. Trimming at V came to 2 bases and at J to 5 bases, leaving 6 bases not matched to a gene. Germline values: CDR1 SGHVS, CDR2 FQNEAQ. The DNA for the CDR3 is TGTGCCAGCAGCTTAACCAGGGGGCATGTAGATACGCAGTATTTT. It encodes CASSLTRGHVDTQYF.

J is TRBJ1-5 and V is TRBV2; 9 bases agree with TRBD1. The V gene end was trimmed by 6 bases and the J gene end by 0 bases; junction bases not matched to a gene: 9. The CDR3 runs to 17 residues. CDR1 is SNHLY and CDR2 is FYNNEI in the germline V gene. CDR3 sequence (DNA): TGTGCCAGCAGAGGGACAGGGCGCAGCAATAGCAATCAGCCCCAGCATTTT. Translation: CASRGTGRSNSNQPQHF.

This CDR3 reads CASTQTGAYEQYF. DNA for the CDR3: TGTGCCAGCACCCAGACAGGGGCCTACGAGCAGTACTTC. This chain uses TRBV6-6 with TRBJ2-7; 8 bases are a match to TRBD1. The germline CDR1 and CDR2 sequences are MNHNY and SVGAGI (reference sequence). CDR3 size: 13 residues. V lost 7 bases and J lost 2; bases outside the gene matches: 4.